These 10 T cell receptor beta chains were sequenced from one sample in a study of T-cell reconstitution after alpha-beta-depleted transplantation in children. This sample's TCRbeta library carried unique molecular identifier barcodes. Each CDR3 protein gets one entry after TCRdb re-called the PCR reads with MiXCR. The sample lists about 980,000 distinct CDR3 sequences, around 30% occurring once. Source: PBMCs, mostly from graft donor cells, taken 360 days after TCRalphabeta/CD19-depleted stem cell transplant. The receptors here all came from a boy less than two years old who had a stem cell transplant for SCID, so the T cells may come from the graft donor.

Only one count was recorded for this clonotype. The rearrangement joins TRBV29-1 to TRBJ1-1; no firm D call. Germline CDR1 is SQVTM and CDR2 is ANQGSEA. Between the trimmed V and J ends, which lost 4 bases and 0 bases, there was a span of 6 bases. There are 12 residues in the CDR3. The CDR3 DNA sequence: TGCAGCGTTGCCTACCTGAACACTGAAGCTTTCTTT. It codes for CSVAYLNTEAFF. Based on the CDR3 plus reference TRBV29-1 and TRBJ1-1, the full variable domain is SAVISQKPSRDICQRGTSLTIQCQVDSQVTMMFWYRQQPGQSLTLIATANQGSEATYESGFVIDKFPISRPNLTFSTLTVSNMSPEDSSIYLCSVAYLNTEAFFGQGTRLTVV.

Many counts were recorded for this clonotype. This chain joins TRBV2 and TRBJ2-2, with 8 bases aligning to TRBD2. CDR3 size: 16 residues. V trimming: 4 bases; J trimming: 5 bases; junction bases outside the gene matches: 9. The V gene's germline CDR1 is SNHLY and CDR2 FYNNEI. CDR3 sequence: CASSVYGTRDTGELFF. Here the CDR3 DNA reads TGTGCCAGCAGTGTCTACGGGACTAGGGATACCGGGGAGCTGTTTTTT.

The V and J genes are TRBV7-9 and TRBJ1-2, with D tentatively TRBD1 (5 bases). The length of the CDR3 is 15 residues. Germline loops: CDR1 SEHNR, CDR2 FQNEAQ (reference sequence). The V gene lost 3 bases and the J gene lost 0 bases, with 11 bases spanning the gap. CDR3: CASSLTGLSNYGYTF. In DNA, the CDR3 is TGTGCCAGCAGCTTGACGGGACTCTCTAACTATGGCTACACCTTC.

This rearrangement joins TRBV6-1 to TRBJ1-5; D may be TRBD1 (6 bases). Trimming stripped 5 bases from V and 7 bases from J, with 12 bases between. In germline, CDR1 is MNHNS, CDR2 SASEGT. The CDR3 runs 13 residues. The CDR3 region has the DNA TGTGCCAGCAGTCGGGGGCGAAGCCAGCCCCAGCATTTT. Translated: CASSRGRSQPQHF.

The rearrangement uses TRBV2 and TRBJ2-7; D perhaps matches TRBD1 (5 bases). Germline CDR1 SNHLY, CDR2 FYNNEI. The CDR3 has 16 amino acids. V lost 7 bases, J lost 0 bases, and 19 bases lay in between. CDR3 region: CASTRPTGASSYEQYF. The CDR3, as DNA: TGTGCCAGCACACGCCCTACAGGAGCGAGCTCCTACGAGCAGTACTTC. The full variable domain, with the rest looked up from reference TRBV2 and TRBJ2-7, is EPEVTQTPSHQVTQMGQEVILRCVPISNHLYFYWYRQILGQKVEFLVSFYNNEISEKSEIFDDQFSVERPDGSNFTLKIRSTKLEDSAMYFCASTRPTGASSYEQYFGPGTRLTVT.

The gene calls are TRBV10-2 and TRBJ2-2; the D is unclear. CDR3 size: 17 residues. V lost 8 bases, J lost 1 base, and 20 bases lay in between. Germline CDR1 WSHSY, CDR2 SAAADI. The CDR3 bases are TGCGCCAGCGGACCGCCGGATGTACTACGGAACACCGGGGAGCTGTTTTTT. Protein product: CASGPPDVLRNTGELFF.

The chain employs TRBV10-3 and TRBJ1-2; TRBD1 is a possible D gene (6 bases). The V gene's germline CDR1 is ENHRY and CDR2 SYGVKD. The CDR3 runs 13 residues. With 6 bases removed from V and 4 bases from J, the gap between germline ends came to 12 bases. CDR3 nucleotide sequence: TGTGCCATCAGCCGAGACAGGACCTATGGCTACACCTTC. Its protein product is CAISRDRTYGYTF.

This rearrangement joins TRBV6-5 to TRBJ2-7, with D maybe TRBD1 (6 bases). V dropped 0 bases and J dropped 5 bases, with 17 bases sitting between them. This CDR3 comprises 16 residues. CDR1 MNHEY and CDR2 SVGAGI come from the germline V gene. CDR3 protein: CASSYSSITGTHEQYF. CDR3 sequence (DNA): TGTGCCAGCAGTTACTCGAGTATAACAGGGACGCACGAGCAGTACTTC.

This chain joins TRBV15 and TRBJ2-7; D ambiguous. The germline gives CDR1 LNHNV, CDR2 YYDKDF (reference sequence). Between the trimmed V and J ends, which lost 1 base and 0 bases, there was a span of 7 bases. The CDR3 contains 14 residues. The CDR3 is CATSRGFSSYEQYF. CDR3 sequence (DNA): TGTGCCACCAGCAGAGGGTTCAGCTCCTACGAGCAGTACTTC.

The rearrangement uses TRBV6-5 and TRBJ1-4; maybe TRBD1 (5 bases). Germline V gene data show CDR1 as MNHEY and CDR2 as SVGAGI. The CDR3 totals 15 residues. V shed 4 bases and J shed 8 bases, with 17 bases lying between them. CDR3 sequence: CASSFQGGGGEKLFF. The CDR3 DNA reads as TGTGCCAGCAGTTTCCAGGGTGGAGGAGGGGAAAAACTGTTTTTT.